A single sample gave rise to the 5 T cell receptor beta chains below, sequenced in a study of T-cell reconstitution after alpha-beta-depleted transplantation in children. Preparation of the TCRbeta library was carried out with unique molecular identifiers. TCRdb re-called the PCR reads with MiXCR, one entry per CDR3 protein. The data contain over 200,000 distinct CDR3 sequences, 11% of them singletons. The source material was PBMCs, sampled before TCRalphabeta/CD19-depleted stem cell transplant. These receptors were collected from a child under three years old with acute myeloid leukemia, due to receive a stem cell transplant.

This clonotype has a count of ten or more. The CDR3 DNA reads TGTGCCAGCGGAGAGCGGAGAGCGAACACCGGGGAGCTGTTTTTT. This codes for CASGERRANTGELFF. The rearrangement joins TRBV7-9 to TRBJ2-2, with D tentatively TRBD2 (5 bases). The ends were cut back, 8 bases at V and 0 bases at J, with 13 bases in the middle. The CDR3 is 15 amino acids. CDR1 and CDR2 from the germline V gene are SEHNR and FQNEAQ (reference sequence).

This clonotype was counted at least ten times. The CDR3 DNA follows: TGCGCCAGCAAGTCGAGGTCCAATGAGCAGTTCTTC. This translates into CASKSRSNEQFF. This chain uses TRBV10-2 with TRBJ2-1; D ambiguous. The CDR3 has 12 residues. The germline V gene has CDR1 WSHSY and CDR2 SAAADI. The V end lost 7 bases, the J end lost 6 bases, and 10 bases lay between the germline ends.

This clonotype was recorded at least ten times. The V call is TRBV20-1, the J call TRBJ2-3; 9 bases map to TRBD2. Germline assignment: CDR1 DFQATT and CDR2 SNEGSKA (reference sequence). The CDR3 totals 15 residues. V lost 0 bases and J lost 2; bases outside the gene matches: 3. The CDR3 reads CSARDAGGNTDTQYF. The DNA for the CDR3 is TGCAGTGCTAGAGATGCGGGAGGGAACACAGATACGCAGTATTTT.

This clonotype was seen a handful of times. V gene TRBV5-5 combines with J gene TRBJ2-7; D gene ambiguous. Trimming removed 1 base at V and 4 bases at J, with 12 bases between. Germline CDR1 is SGHKS and CDR2 is YYEKEE (reference sequence). The CDR3 loop spans 14 amino acids. DNA of the CDR3: TGTGCCAGCAGCTTGTGGGTAGCTGAGTACGAGCAGTACTTC. It translates to CASSLWVAEYEQYF. Looking up the rest from reference TRBV5-5 and TRBJ2-7 gives the full variable domain: DAGVTQSPTHLIKTRGQQVTLRCSPISGHKSVSWYQQVLGQGPQFIFQYYEKEERGRGNFPDRFSARQFPNYSSELNVNALLLGDSALYLCASSLWVAEYEQYFGPGTRLTVT.

This clonotype was observed at least ten times. The V and J genes are TRBV5-1 and TRBJ2-1; no definite D call. This CDR3 has 16 residues. Trimming cost V 1 base and J 0 bases, with 11 bases left between them. Germline V gene sequence: CDR1 SGHRS, CDR2 YFSETQ. DNA of the CDR3: TGCGCCAGCAGCTTGAGCGACACCCGCTCCTACAATGAGCAGTTCTTC. Amino acids: CASSLSDTRSYNEQFF. The full variable domain, with the rest looked up from reference TRBV5-1 and TRBJ2-1, is KAGVTQTPRYLIKTRGQQVTLSCSPISGHRSVSWYQQTPGQGLQFLFEYFSETQRNKGNFPGRFSGRQFSNSRSEMNVSTLELGDSALYLCASSLSDTRSYNEQFFGPGTRLTVL.